Below, one T cell receptor (beta chain) is given with its context. Its antigen target is currently unknown. One base away there is no much larger clone; base qualities are not given. The sample comes from a study of blood T cell repertoires in COVID-19 (dated by TCRdb to about 2020). With regard to the full study: Samples from collaborators originated in the United States, Italy and Spain and spanned both the acute and convalescent phases of COVID-19. The material from the prospective study consisted of cDNA or gDNA derived from T cells, B-cell-depleted T cells, or PBMCs. Deeply sampled blood TCRbeta repertoires from subjects exposed to, actively infected with, or recovered from COVID-19 were included in the dataset. The repertoires were released in a freely available public database meant as a resource for research on the immune response to SARS-CoV-2. The samples were drawn from two sources: the first 160 participants of the ongoing ImmuneRACE study, and 950 to 1,500 subjects contributed by 6 global collaborators. A de-identified subject ID, COVID-19 status, age in years and sex were almost always included in the sample metadata. Where HLA class I and class II types were available, the types were taken from metadata supplied by the sample provider, not from assay-based typing.

Broad study findings and their caveats: The amount of clinical and demographic metadata varied by source and participant and was provided uncurated.

Enrolling through a virtual design, the prospective study's participants ranged in age from roughly 18 to 95 years and lived across approximately 25 United States geographic areas. In the prospective study, cohorts were assigned on the basis of participant-reported clinical history obtained from a screening survey and a study questionnaire. In the prospective study, whole blood, serum and a nasopharyngeal or oropharyngeal swab were collected from each participant by mobile phlebotomists. Additional blood draws and questionnaires over an approximately 2-month period could optionally be provided by prospective study participants. Prospective study blood samples were shipped either frozen or at room temperature before DNA extraction. The immunoSEQ Assay, a bias-controlled multiplex PCR, was used to amplify TCRbeta CDR3 regions from genomic DNA. On the study's bioinformatics: Nucleated cell counts per sample were estimated from amplification of reference gene primers within the assay. Sequence reads were collapsed and filtered to measure the absolute abundance of every unique TCRbeta CDR3 rearrangement. Productive Simpson clonality was computed per sample as the square root of Simpson's diversity index over productive rearrangements. The immuneACCESS repertoire file appears here via TCRdb, limited to in-frame rearrangements. These files lack a portion of the clones; in checked studies, under half of the deficit traces to unresolved V genes, and the cause of the others is not known. V, J and clone size reflect that table, while D and trimming were determined from the DNA. This sample lists about 400,000 clones; 88% were detected once. 0.95% to 1% of the sample is taken by the ten largest.

Input material: PBMCs or T cells enriched from blood (not recorded which). This clonotype was obtained from a woman in her 30s with acute COVID-19.

Here is the DNA: TGCGCCAGCAGGCCGACCCCGGCGGGAAGCTACGAGCAGTACTTC. The resulting protein is CASRPTPAGSYEQYF. The chain is made from TRBV5-1 and TRBJ2-7; 6 matching bases give a weak D call of TRBD2. Between the V and J ends, shortened by 5 bases and 3 bases respectively, the junction contains 18 bases. Looking up the germline V gene yields CDR1 SGHRS and CDR2 YFSETQ. The CDR3 spans 15 residues, from the cysteine through the phenylalanine. Left in the record is the CDR3 DNA by itself, 45 bases read in frame from the first base.